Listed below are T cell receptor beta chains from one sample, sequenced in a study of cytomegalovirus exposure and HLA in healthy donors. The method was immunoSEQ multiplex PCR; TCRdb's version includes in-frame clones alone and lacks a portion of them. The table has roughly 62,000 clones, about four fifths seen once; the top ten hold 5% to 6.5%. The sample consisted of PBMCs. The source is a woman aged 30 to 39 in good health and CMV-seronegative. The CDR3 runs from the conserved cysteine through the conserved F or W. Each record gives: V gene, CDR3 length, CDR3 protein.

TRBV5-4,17,CASSSGLAGAVADTQYF
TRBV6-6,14,CASTKGDRNTEAFF
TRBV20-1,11,CSAKEGRVQYF
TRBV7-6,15,CASSLTREKSGELFF
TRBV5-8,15,CASSFGLAGYNEQFF
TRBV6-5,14,CASSYGQAGSPLHF
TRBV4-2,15,CASSQFDRANYGYTF
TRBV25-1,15,CASSDRVGSSSPLHF
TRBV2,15,CAIPRRGAYTGELFF
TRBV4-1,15,CASSQVGLSNQPQHF
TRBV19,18,CASSTGGLMAGILRTQYF
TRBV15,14,CATSRPGAKNIQYF
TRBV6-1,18,CASSVIFGQYGSKNIQYF
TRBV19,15,CASSHPTGAGQPQHF
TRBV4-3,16,CASSQVVAASTDTQYF
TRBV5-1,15,CASSPLAGGPNEQFF
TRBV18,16,CASSPEQGISGNTIYF
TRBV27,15,CASSPPTGWNTEAFF
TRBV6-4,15,CASSGGLAGNNEQFF
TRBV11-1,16,CARRDSPRFGYNEQFF
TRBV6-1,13,CASTLGPLAGYTF
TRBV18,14,CASSPPAGGDIQYF
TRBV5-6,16,CASSLPRLSSYNEQFF
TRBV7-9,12,CASRNDRGQQFF
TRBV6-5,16,CASSYSSGRAYNEQFF
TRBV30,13,CAWRDRGQETQYF
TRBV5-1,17,CASSLGQGTSTNEKLFF
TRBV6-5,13,CASSWGYGNTIYF
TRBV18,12,CASSPTSREQFF
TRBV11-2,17,CASTTNGLAGVTYEQYF
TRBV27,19,CASSFSPTTASPVEETQYF
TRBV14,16,CASSTGQGISGNTIYF
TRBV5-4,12,CASSPGGGGLTF
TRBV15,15,CATSRGSGGDEKLFF
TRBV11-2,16,CASSSPLRLGVYGQYF
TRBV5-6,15,CASSLSIGRQETQYF
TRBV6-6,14,CASSYSTGQTEAFF
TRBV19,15,CASSLGSGTSYEQYF
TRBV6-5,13,CASSPDRIYGYTF
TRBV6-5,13,CASSFTGFQPQHF
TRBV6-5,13,CASVDRLNSPLHF
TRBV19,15,CASSHGTGGGQPQHF
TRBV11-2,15,CASSLRRSSYNEQFF
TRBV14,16,CASSQGLGEGNTEAFF
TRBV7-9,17,CASMGGNLSVRFYEQYF
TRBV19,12,CVSSTGGGEQYF
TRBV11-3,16,CASSLDLPSGNNEQFF
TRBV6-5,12,CASSEAGAKLFF
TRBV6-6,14,CASIPGTMNTEAFF
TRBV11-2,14,CASSLDRSVYGYTF
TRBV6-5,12,CASSSGDNEQYF
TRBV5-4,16,CASSSWGGREENIQYF
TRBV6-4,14,CASSDSIVGGEAFF
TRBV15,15,CATSREDLAGETQYF
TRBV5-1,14,CASSPEAGGEKLFF
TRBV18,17,CASSPRSPGGLDEKLFF
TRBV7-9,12,CASSFYSNTQYF